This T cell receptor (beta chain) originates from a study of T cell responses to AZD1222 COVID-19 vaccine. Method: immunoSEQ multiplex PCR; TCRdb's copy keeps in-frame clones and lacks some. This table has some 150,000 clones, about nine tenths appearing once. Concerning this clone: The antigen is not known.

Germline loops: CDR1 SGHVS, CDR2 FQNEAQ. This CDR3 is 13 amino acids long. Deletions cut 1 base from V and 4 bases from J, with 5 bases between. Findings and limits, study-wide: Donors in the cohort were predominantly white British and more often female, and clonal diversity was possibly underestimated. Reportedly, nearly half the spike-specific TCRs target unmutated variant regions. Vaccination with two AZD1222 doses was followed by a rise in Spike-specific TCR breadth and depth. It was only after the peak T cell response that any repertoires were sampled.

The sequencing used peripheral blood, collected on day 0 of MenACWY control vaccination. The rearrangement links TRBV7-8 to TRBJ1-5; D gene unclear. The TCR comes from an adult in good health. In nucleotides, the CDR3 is TGTGCCAGCAGCTTAGTCCAGAATCAGCCCCAGCATTTT. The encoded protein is CASSLVQNQPQHF.